Sequencing of this T cell receptor (beta chain) was carried out in a study of CD8 T cells in Susac syndrome. Study-wide background: The Susac syndrome patients were therapy-naive, on corticosteroids, or on intravenous immunoglobulin alone at blood draw. Study-wide findings and caveats: No clonal expansion appeared among CD4+ T cells in Susac patients.

Germline values: CDR1 LGHDT, CDR2 YNNKEL (reference sequence). Trimming pared 1 base from V and 4 bases from J, leaving 8 bases between. The CDR3 loop spans 14 amino acids. The authors carried out high-throughput sequencing of TCR beta. They applied it to CD8+ and CD4+ T cells obtained from blood. CD8+ and CD4+ T cells were negatively isolated; TEMRA cells were FACS-enriched. Random hexamers were used to reverse transcribe an amount of roughly 0.45 to 1 ug RNA. TCRdb fed the immunoSEQ multiplex PCR reads into MiXCR, producing one record per CDR3 protein. The table shows some 240,000 distinct CDR3 sequences, with around 96% occurring only once. Points on this clonotype: Its antigen remains unknown.

The receptor was isolated from a human donor with Susac syndrome. Sequenced sample: CD4+ T cells from PBMCs. The rearrangement joins TRBV3-1 to TRBJ1-5; TRBD1 is a possible D gene (6 bases). CDR3 in amino acids: CASSQARGNQPQHF. The CDR3, as DNA: TGTGCCAGCAGCCAAGCCAGGGGAAATCAGCCCCAGCATTTT.